The 29 T cell receptor beta chains below were found in one sample sequenced in a study of T cells in Graves' hyperthyroidism and ophthalmopathy. The TCR beta CDR3 regions underwent amplification using RNA transcripts as the source. HTBI primers drove first-round RT-PCR of the TCR CDR3. TCRdb reprocessed the multiplex PCR reads with MiXCR, giving one entry per CDR3 protein. The data contain about half a million distinct CDR3 sequences, 15% to 20% of them seen just once; the ten biggest clones take up 47%. Sequencing was carried out using blood. The receptors were sampled from a man aged 40-49 years with Graves' ophthalmopathy.

This chain joins TRBV5-1 and TRBJ1-4; D is undetermined. This CDR3 spans 14 amino acids. Trimming shortened V by 6 bases and J by 8 bases, and 17 bases separated the two germline ends. Germline values: CDR1 SGHRS, CDR2 YFSETQ. The CDR3 coding sequence is TGCGCCAGCAACGAAGCGGGCGGGGAAGAAAAACTGTTTTTT. Its protein product is CASNEAGGEEKLFF.

This clonotype was detected only a few times. The gene calls are TRBV28 and TRBJ1-2; 9 bases match TRBD1. Losses at the gene ends were 7 bases for V and 3 bases for J; bases not matched to a gene: 9. CDR3 length: 15 residues. CDR1 and CDR2 from the germline V gene are MDHEN and SYDVKM. CDR3 nucleotides: TGTGCCAGCACCACCGGGACAGGGAGGGACTATGGCTACACCTTC. This gives the protein CASTTGTGRDYGYTF.

V and J are TRBV24-1 and TRBJ2-2; TRBD2 aligns across 8 bases. This CDR3 contains 17 residues. Germline V lookup: CDR1 KGHDR, CDR2 SFDVKD. With 0 bases clipped from V and 5 bases from J, the junction kept 7 bases outside the gene matches. The CDR3 loop reads CATSDLGSGRGTGELFF. The CDR3 bases are TGTGCCACCAGTGATTTGGGAAGCGGGAGAGGTACCGGGGAGCTGTTTTTT.

This clonotype came up a few times. The V and J genes are TRBV20-1 and TRBJ2-7; D is uncertain. Germline V gene sequence: CDR1 DFQATT, CDR2 SNEGSKA (reference sequence). With 3 bases removed from V and 0 bases from J, the gap between germline ends came to 3 bases. CDR3 size: 11 residues. CDR3 sequence reads: CSARISYEQYF. The DNA of the CDR3 is TGCAGTGCTAGGATCTCCTACGAGCAGTACTTC.

V is TRBV20-1 and J is TRBJ1-3; a possible D gene is TRBD1 (5 bases). CDR3 size: 13 residues. Germline V CDR1 and CDR2: DFQATT, SNEGSKA (reference sequence). V was cut by 3 bases and J by 2 bases, with 8 bases left in between. CDR3 in DNA: TGCAGTGCTAGTGGGGGAGCTGGAAACACCATATATTTT. Translated: CSASGGAGNTIYF.

This clonotype was seen at least ten times. The rearrangement joins TRBV4-1 to TRBJ1-2, with 10 bases aligning to TRBD1. Looked up from germline, CDR1 is MGHRA and CDR2 is YSYEKL. Trimming at V came to 0 bases and at J to 4 bases, leaving 8 bases not matched to a gene. The CDR3 has 17 residues. Here the CDR3 DNA reads TGCGCCAGCAGCCAAGACCGACAGGGGGCTCAATTCTATGGCTACACCTTC. It translates to CASSQDRQGAQFYGYTF.

This clonotype has at least ten counts. The chain combines TRBV2 with TRBJ2-1, with D possibly TRBD2 on 5 matching bases. The CDR3 covers 13 residues. Per the germline V gene, CDR1 is SNHLY and CDR2 is FYNNEI. V lost 6 bases and J lost 7, with 13 bases in between. The CDR3 is CASRRELGNEQFF. The CDR3 bases are TGTGCCAGCAGAAGGGAGTTGGGGAATGAGCAGTTCTTC.

This clonotype was observed a single time. The chain is built from TRBV3-1 and TRBJ2-3, with 10 bases that match TRBD2. Germline-derived CDR1 and CDR2 are LGHDT and YNNKEL (reference sequence). The CDR3 has 16 amino acids. Unmatched junction bases numbered 9, after V lost 6 bases and J lost 3 bases. The CDR3 DNA sequence: TGTGCCAGCAGGCCCTACAGCGGGGGGGCAACAGATACGCAGTATTTT. As protein: CASRPYSGGATDTQYF.

The chain uses TRBV7-3 and TRBJ2-1; TRBD2 matches at 7 bases. This CDR3 comprises 20 residues. The V and J ends lost 2 bases and 0 bases, in that order; junction bases with no gene match: 16. Per germline, CDR1 SGHTA and CDR2 FQGTGA. CDR3 bases: TGTGCCAGCAGCTTATACGCAGCAGCACAAGCGGGGAACTCCTACAATGAGCAGTTCTTC. Encoded protein: CASSLYAAAQAGNSYNEQFF.

The genes are TRBV19 and TRBJ2-7; D is possibly TRBD1 (6 bases). This CDR3 contains 16 residues. Germline CDR1 and CDR2: LNHDA and SQIVND (reference sequence). V was shortened by 5 bases and J by 0 bases, with 17 bases between the two germline ends. In nucleotides, the CDR3 is TGTGCCAGTAGTGATGCGTTCTCGACAGGCTCCTACGAGCAGTACTTC. Translation gives CASSDAFSTGSYEQYF.

V is TRBV5-4 and J is TRBJ2-2; TRBD1 matches 9 bases. The CDR3 consists of 14 residues. Germline-derived CDR1 and CDR2 are SGHNT and YYREEE (reference sequence). Unmatched junction bases numbered 4, after V lost 4 bases and J lost 6 bases. The CDR3 DNA is TGTGCCAGCAGCACGGGACAGGGTCCCGGGGAGCTGTTTTTT. Protein sequence: CASSTGQGPGELFF.

This clonotype has a handful of counts. The chain is built from TRBV18 and TRBJ1-4, with a weak D call TRBD1 (6 bases). The V gene lost 8 bases and the J gene lost 4 bases, with 14 bases spanning the gap. The CDR3 is 14 amino acids. CDR1 and CDR2 (germline): KGHSH, LQKENI. CDR3 amino acids: CASAQGGHNEKLFF. CDR3 in DNA: TGTGCCAGCGCACAGGGCGGGCATAATGAAAAACTGTTTTTT.

The table lists this clonotype with many counts. V usage is TRBV7-9 and J usage is TRBJ2-3; D call uncertain. The CDR3 extends over 16 amino acids. Trimming left V 5 bases short and J 2 bases short, with 17 bases between. Germline values: CDR1 SEHNR, CDR2 FQNEAQ (reference sequence). Here the CDR3 reads CASSPTTDLYTDTQYF. The DNA for the CDR3 is TGTGCCAGCAGCCCCACCACAGACCTTTACACAGATACGCAGTATTTT.

This chain connects TRBV4-1 to TRBJ2-3, with D possibly matching TRBD2 (5 bases). Between the trimmed V and J ends, which lost 2 bases and 1 base, there was a span of 10 bases. Germline CDR1 MGHRA, CDR2 YSYEKL. The CDR3 contains 15 residues. The DNA of the CDR3 is TGCGCCAGCAGCCAAACGCGAGCGGGCACAGATACGCAGTATTTT. This gives the protein CASSQTRAGTDTQYF.

The chain carries TRBV6-1 and TRBJ2-3, with a tentative D call TRBD1 (5 bases). The germline V gene has CDR1 MNHNS and CDR2 SASEGT. V was clipped by 5 bases and J by 7 bases, with 16 bases between them. The CDR3 is made up of 14 amino acids. CDR3 nucleotides: TGTGCCAGCAGTCAGATAGGACATACAAATACGCAGTATTTT. It encodes CASSQIGHTNTQYF.

This clonotype occurred a few times. The chain employs TRBV7-9 and TRBJ1-2; D gene uncertain. Germline assignment: CDR1 SEHNR and CDR2 FQNEAQ (reference sequence). V shed 1 base and J shed 2 bases, with 8 bases lying between them. The CDR3 has 14 amino acids. CDR3 residues: CASSLDIQNYGYTF. The CDR3 DNA is TGTGCCAGCAGCTTAGACATCCAGAACTATGGCTACACCTTC.

In this sample, this clonotype turned up many times. The V call is TRBV7-8, the J call TRBJ1-1; the match to TRBD1 covers 7 bases. Germline CDR1 reads SGHVS; CDR2 reads FQNEAQ. CDR3 size: 18 residues. The J segment lost 4 bases and the V segment lost 2 bases, leaving 16 bases of the junction unmatched. The DNA of the CDR3 is TGTGCCAGCAGCTTACAACGACAGGGACTAACACGGGTCACTGAAGCTTTCTTT. Translation: CASSLQRQGLTRVTEAFF.

The chain joins TRBV7-2 to TRBJ1-6, with D perhaps TRBD1 (5 bases). The length of the CDR3 is 15 residues. Germline values: CDR1 SGHTA, CDR2 FQGNSA. Trimming took 0 bases from V and 9 from J, leaving 12 bases between them. The CDR3 protein is CASSLAAGSPSPLHF. CDR3 DNA sequence: TGTGCCAGCAGCTTAGCCGCAGGGTCCCCTTCACCCCTCCACTTT.

The chain has TRBV6-9 and TRBJ2-3, with TRBD2 as a possible D gene (5 bases). V was trimmed by 4 bases and J by 0 bases, leaving 11 bases between them. The CDR3 is made up of 15 amino acids. Looked up from germline, CDR1 is MNHGY and CDR2 is SVAAGI. CDR3 coding DNA: TGTGCCAGCAGTTGGGAGAAGGTTAGCACAGATACGCAGTATTTT. Its protein product is CASSWEKVSTDTQYF.

The genes are TRBV6-1 and TRBJ2-7, with a tentative D call TRBD1 (8 bases). Germline V gene data show CDR1 as MNHNS and CDR2 as SASEGT. The CDR3 runs 14 residues. Trimming removed 6 bases at V and 3 bases at J, with 15 bases between. CDR3 amino acids: CASRAGQVVYEQYF. CDR3 nucleotides: TGTGCCAGCAGAGCGGGACAGGTAGTCTACGAGCAGTACTTC.

There are many counts of this clonotype. The chain recombines TRBV6-6 with TRBJ2-1; D not resolved. The CDR3 has 13 residues. Trimming shortened V by 2 bases and J by 9 bases, and 11 bases separated the two germline ends. Looked up from germline, CDR1 is MNHNY and CDR2 is SVGAGI (reference sequence). CDR3 residues: CASSYRTVSEQFF. CDR3 in DNA: TGTGCCAGCAGTTACCGTACCGTTAGTGAGCAGTTCTTC.

This clonotype was seen only a few times. The J gene is TRBJ2-6, the V gene TRBV5-5; weak D call: TRBD2 (6 bases). Germline CDR1 reads SGHKS; CDR2 reads YYEKEE (reference sequence). V was trimmed by 2 bases and J by 1 base, leaving 10 bases between them. This CDR3 has 16 residues. The CDR3, as DNA: TGTGCCAGCAGCTTCGGGGGTATTTCTGGGGCCAACGTCCTGACTTTC. Protein sequence: CASSFGGISGANVLTF.

This clonotype was seen repeatedly, ten times or more. The CDR3 nucleotides are TGTGCCAGCTCATCCACCCAGGTATCCTCCGCAGGCGAGCAGTACTTC. Protein product: CASSSTQVSSAGEQYF. V is TRBV18 and J is TRBJ2-7; D is unclear. The CDR3 contains 16 residues. Germline CDR1 reads KGHSH; CDR2 reads LQKENI. Trimming stripped 5 bases from V and 6 bases from J, with 23 bases between.

This clonotype has ten or more counts. J is TRBJ2-1 and V is TRBV30; 9 positions agree with TRBD1. The junction had 10 bases not matched to a gene; V was cut back by 3 bases and J by 7 bases. CDR1 is GTSNPN and CDR2 is SVGIG in the germline V gene (reference sequence). The CDR3 is 15 amino acids. CDR3: CAWRPLPGTGNEQFF. CDR3 DNA sequence: TGTGCCTGGAGACCTTTGCCCGGGACAGGGAATGAGCAGTTCTTC.

This clonotype was observed a handful of times. V gene TRBV5-1 combines with J gene TRBJ2-5, with 7 bases fitting TRBD2. Germline CDR1 reads SGHRS; CDR2 reads YFSETQ. J gave up 0 bases and V 0 bases, and 11 bases lay outside the gene matches. There are 18 residues in the CDR3. The CDR3 DNA reads as TGCGCCAGCAGCTTGGCCCAGCGGGTCGGGAGGTACCAAGAGACCCAGTACTTC. Protein sequence: CASSLAQRVGRYQETQYF. The whole variable domain, filled in from reference TRBV5-1 and TRBJ2-5, reads KAGVTQTPRYLIKTRGQQVTLSCSPISGHRSVSWYQQTPGQGLQFLFEYFSETQRNKGNFPGRFSGRQFSNSRSEMNVSTLELGDSALYLCASSLAQRVGRYQETQYFGPGTRLLVL.

This clonotype was seen a handful of times. The V call is TRBV19, the J call TRBJ2-7; no firm D call. This CDR3 is 14 amino acids long. Trimming took 8 bases from V and 0 from J, leaving 14 bases between them. Germline lookup yields CDR1 LNHDA and CDR2 SQIVND (reference sequence). Written as DNA, the CDR3 is TGTGCCAGTGCCGCTACCGGCTCCTCCTACGAGCAGTACTTC. It yields the protein CASAATGSSYEQYF.

In its sample, this clonotype was seen a few times. The chain joins TRBV20-1 to TRBJ2-2; D ambiguous. The CDR3 is made up of 13 amino acids. V lost 7 bases to trimming and J lost 4 bases, with 13 bases between them. Germline CDR1 DFQATT, CDR2 SNEGSKA (reference sequence). CDR3 nucleotides: TGCAGTGGAAGAGTGGCAAGCACCGGGGAGCTGTTTTTT. Translating it yields CSGRVASTGELFF.

The chain carries TRBV18 and TRBJ2-7, with D perhaps assigned TRBD1 or TRBD2 (5 bases each). The CDR3 is 13 residues long. Trimming left V 5 bases short and J 6 bases short, with 14 bases between. Germline CDR1 KGHSH, CDR2 LQKENI. CDR3 residues: CASSELAGTEQYF. The CDR3, as DNA: TGTGCCAGCTCAGAGCTAGCAGGGACCGAGCAGTACTTC. The full variable domain, completed using reference TRBV18 and TRBJ2-7, is NAGVMQNPRHLVRRRGQEARLRCSPMKGHSHVYWYRQLPEEGLKFMVYLQKENIIDESGMPKERFSAEFPKEGPSILRIQQVVRGDSAAYFCASSELAGTEQYFGPGTRLTVT.

This clonotype was counted only a few times. The chain has TRBV11-3 and TRBJ1-5, with 7 bases matching TRBD1. J was trimmed by 0 bases and V by 1 base; bases with no gene match: 3. Germline V gene lookup returns CDR1 SGHNT and CDR2 YENEEA. CDR3 length: 16 amino acids. CDR3 bases: TGTGCCAGCAGCTTAGTACAGGGGTATAGCAATCAGCCCCAGCATTTT. It codes for CASSLVQGYSNQPQHF.